This TCR beta chain is from a study of molecular identifiers for immune sequencing clone quantification. Findings and limits, study-wide: Investigators reportedly could detect spiked Jurkat TCR RNA from one cell among some 940,000 naive cells. Identical TCR molecules sharing a barcode could underestimate highly expanded clone sizes.

Preparation methods for the bulk TCR libraries were those previously described, with listed TCR primers. One entry per CDR3 protein, called by TCRdb with MiXCR from the PCR reads. This table has around 94,000 distinct CDR3 sequences, around 37% appearing once. This clonotype came up a few times. Its antigen is not known. What was sequenced was naive CD8+ T cells from blood, with Jurkat cell RNA spiked in. Subset here: FACS-sorted CD8+CD4-CCR7+CD45RA+ naive T cells. The receptor was isolated from a human donor in good health. Some libraries in this study had Jurkat cell RNA spiked in.

CDR3 loop: CSVVTGETYEQYF. The CDR3 DNA sequence: TGCAGCGTTGTAACAGGGGAGACCTACGAGCAGTACTTC. V and J are TRBV29-1 and TRBJ2-7, with 7 bases fitting TRBD1. J gave up 2 bases and V 4 bases, and 5 bases lay outside the gene matches. Per the germline V gene, CDR1 is SQVTM and CDR2 is ANQGSEA. This CDR3 is 13 amino acids long.